This entry is about one T cell receptor beta chain. A junction boundary mismatches the germline segment, possibly from a read error. PCR used 60 Vbeta primers and 13 Jbeta primers. Using immunoSEQ multiplex PCR, the repertoire was profiled, and TCRdb retains in-frame clones only, with some absent. The data contain 90,000 to 150,000 clones, 55% to 65% of them singletons. Per the germline V gene, CDR1 is SEHNR and CDR2 is FQNEAQ (reference sequence). This CDR3 comprises 12 residues. This sample was included in a study of cytomegalovirus exposure and HLA in healthy donors. In the study overall: From HLA-typed donors, an early data release held tens of millions of unique TCRs.

The source material was PBMCs. The receptor's source is a man between 35 and 55 years old in good health and CMV-seropositive. V is TRBV7-9 and J is TRBJ2-1; 9 bases map to TRBD2. In DNA form, the CDR3 reads TGCCTTGCTAGCGGGACCTACAATGAGCAGTTCTTC. It is translated as CLASGTYNEQFF.